Presented here are 5 T cell receptor beta chains from one specimen sequenced in a study of T-cell reconstitution after alpha-beta-depleted transplantation in children. Unique molecular identifiers were incorporated when the TCRbeta library was constructed. TCRdb re-called the PCR reads with MiXCR, one entry per CDR3 protein. This sample has hundreds of thousands of distinct CDR3 sequences; roughly 15% occur once, and the top ten carry less than 30%. Here the sequenced sample was PBMCs, mostly from graft donor cells, taken 360 days after TCRalphabeta/CD19-depleted stem cell transplant. These receptors were obtained from a boy younger than two who had a stem cell transplant for Wiskott-Aldrich syndrome, so the T cells may come from the graft donor.

CDR3 amino acids: CASSELGFEQYF. The CDR3 coding sequence is TGTGCCAGCAGTGAATTAGGTTTTGAGCAGTACTTC. The genes are TRBV2 and TRBJ2-7; the D is unclear. The CDR3 loop spans 12 amino acids. CDR1 and CDR2 from the germline V gene are SNHLY and FYNNEI. V shed 2 bases and J shed 7 bases, with 9 bases lying between them.

This clonotype was recorded a few times. The chain carries TRBV24-1 and TRBJ2-1; D possibly corresponds to TRBD2 (5 bases). Per the germline V gene, CDR1 is KGHDR and CDR2 is SFDVKD. The CDR3 spans 15 residues. The V and J ends lost 1 base and 12 bases respectively, with 18 bases between them. The chain's CDR3 is CATSDFLSNGEVQFF. Here the CDR3 DNA reads TGTGCCACCAGTGATTTTCTTAGTAACGGGGAAGTGCAGTTCTTC.

The gene calls are TRBV7-2 and TRBJ2-1; 13 positions match TRBD2. Germline V gene sequence: CDR1 SGHTA, CDR2 FQGNSA. J gave up 8 bases and V 5 bases, and 6 bases lay outside the gene matches. This CDR3 has 15 residues. The CDR3 here is CASSKRGLAGHEQFF. CDR3 DNA: TGTGCCAGCAGCAAACGGGGACTAGCGGGACATGAGCAGTTCTTC.

The chain is built from TRBV12-3 or TRBV12-4 and TRBJ1-5, with D unclear. The CDR3 length is 13 residues. V was trimmed by 3 bases and J by 5 bases, leaving 8 bases between them. Here the CDR3 reads CASSFRFHQPQHF. CDR3 coding DNA: TGTGCCAGCAGTTTTCGTTTCCATCAGCCCCAGCATTTT.

This clonotype was seen a handful of times. The chain combines TRBV30 with TRBJ1-4; D is ambiguous. V lost 0 bases to trimming and J lost 7 bases, with 3 bases between them. The germline V gene has CDR1 GTSNPN and CDR2 SVGIG (reference sequence). This CDR3 has 11 amino acids. The CDR3, as DNA: TGTGCCTGGAGTGTACGTGAAAAACTGTTTTTT. Protein sequence: CAWSVREKLFF. Filled out from reference TRBV30 and TRBJ1-4, the complete variable domain reads SQTIHQWPATLVQPVGSPLSLECTVEGTSNPNLYWYRQAAGRGLQLLFYSVGIGQISSEVPQNLSASRPQDRQFILSSKKLLLSDSGFYLCAWSVREKLFFGSGTQLSVL.